Following are 14 T cell receptor beta chains from one sample sequenced in a study of blood T cell repertoires in COVID-19 (dated by TCRdb to about 2020). The library was produced with the immunoSEQ multiplex PCR assay. TCRdb obtained this table from immuneACCESS and retained in-frame rearrangements with V and J assigned. These tables miss some clones; where compared with another copy, unresolved V genes account for less than half of the shortfall, and the remainder is unexplained. This sample gives around 78,000 clones in total; about nine tenths of them show up just once. Approximately 10% of the sample lies in the top ten. Material for sequencing was peripheral blood. The source is a man aged 70 or older with active or convalescent COVID-19.

The chain is built from TRBV15 and TRBJ2-1; 8 bases are shared with TRBD2. This CDR3 spans 17 amino acids. Germline loops: CDR1 LNHNV, CDR2 YYDKDF (reference sequence). V lost 2 bases and J lost 8; bases outside the gene matches: 14. The CDR3 DNA follows: TGTGCCACCAGCAGACCCAGAGCGAGCGGGAGTAGTGATGAGCAGTTCTTC. This codes for CATSRPRASGSSDEQFF.

The chain carries TRBV18 and TRBJ2-7; 12 nucleotides line up with TRBD2. The ends lost 4 bases at V and 3 bases at J; junction bases unmatched: 4. This CDR3 region has 15 residues. In germline, CDR1 is KGHSH, CDR2 LQKENI. The chain's CDR3 is CASSQTSGSHYEQYF. For the CDR3, the DNA is TGTGCCAGCTCACAGACTAGCGGGAGCCACTACGAGCAGTACTTC.

The genes are TRBV5-8 and TRBJ2-7; 9 bases are shared with TRBD1. The CDR3 has 15 residues. The germline V gene has CDR1 SGHTS and CDR2 YDEGEE. With V trimmed by 3 bases and J by 8 bases, 12 bases remained unmatched. As DNA, the CDR3 is TGTGCCAGCAGCTCCGGGACAGGGTCTTCGTTGAAGCAGTACTTC. Residues: CASSSGTGSSLKQYF.

The DNA of the CDR3 is TGTGCCATCAGTGAACCGGGACTAGCGACTTCCTACGAGCAGTACTTC. It specifies CAISEPGLATSYEQYF. The chain is built from TRBV10-3 and TRBJ2-7; 10 bases are a match to TRBD2. Germline CDR1 reads ENHRY; CDR2 reads SYGVKD. The CDR3 consists of 16 residues. The ends lost 3 bases at V and 1 base at J; junction bases unmatched: 6.

CDR3 residues: CASSRGKSYNEQFF. The CDR3 nucleotides are TGTGCCAGCAGTCGAGGGAAGTCCTACAATGAGCAGTTCTTC. The J gene is TRBJ2-1, the V gene TRBV28; D perhaps matches TRBD2 (5 bases). CDR1 and CDR2 from the germline V gene are MDHEN and SYDVKM. V lost 5 bases, J lost 1 base, and 9 bases lay in between. CDR3 length: 14 amino acids. The complete variable domain, with remaining parts taken from reference TRBV28 and TRBJ2-1, reads DVKVTQSSRYLVKRTGEKVFLECVQDMDHENMFWYRQDPGLGLRLIYFSYDVKMKEKGDIPEGYSVSREKKERFSLILESASTNQTSMYLCASSRGKSYNEQFFGPGTRLTVL.

The chain recombines TRBV19 with TRBJ2-7; D is uncertain. V was shortened by 9 bases and J by 0 bases, with 12 bases between the two germline ends. The germline gives CDR1 LNHDA, CDR2 SQIVND (reference sequence). This CDR3 has 13 amino acids. The CDR3 sequence: CASSAAPSYEQYF. The CDR3 coding sequence is TGTGCCAGCAGCGCAGCTCCCTCCTACGAGCAGTACTTC.

DNA for the CDR3: TGTGCCAGCAGTCGGGACAACTACGAGCAGTACTTC. It encodes CASSRDNYEQYF. The rearrangement links TRBV2 to TRBJ2-7, with D possibly TRBD1 on 6 matching bases. The germline CDR1 and CDR2 sequences are SNHLY and FYNNEI. Trimming cost V 5 bases and J 3 bases, with 8 bases left between them. The CDR3 length is 12 residues. Supplemented by reference TRBV2 and TRBJ2-7, the full variable domain reads EPEVTQTPSHQVTQMGQEVILRCVPISNHLYFYWYRQILGQKVEFLVSFYNNEISEKSEIFDDQFSVERPDGSNFTLKIRSTKLEDSAMYFCASSRDNYEQYFGPGTRLTVT.

The CDR3 reads CASSIAGETQYF. The CDR3 DNA sequence: TGTGCCAGCAGTATAGCGGGAGAGACCCAGTACTTC. The chain uses TRBV11-2 and TRBJ2-5, with 7 bases identical to TRBD2. The CDR3 sequence is 12 residues long. V lost 6 bases to trimming and J lost 4 bases; unmatched junction nucleotides: 2. CDR1 is SGHAT and CDR2 is FQNNGV in the germline V gene.

This chain joins TRBV14 and TRBJ2-7, with D tentatively TRBD2 (5 bases). The CDR3 loop spans 13 amino acids. In germline, CDR1 is SGHDN, CDR2 FVKESK. V lost 3 bases and J lost 6, with 12 bases in between. CDR3 region: CASSQGGLAEQYF. CDR3 sequence (DNA): TGTGCCAGCAGCCAGGGCGGGTTAGCCGAGCAGTACTTC. The full variable domain, rest sourced from reference TRBV14 and TRBJ2-7, is EAGVTQFPSHSVIEKGQTVTLRCDPISGHDNLYWYRRVMGKEIKFLLHFVKESKQDESGMPNNRFLAERTGGTYSTLKVQPAELEDSGVYFCASSQGGLAEQYFGPGTRLTVT.

J is TRBJ2-3 and V is TRBV24-1, with D possibly TRBD1 on 6 matching bases. The CDR3 totals 13 residues. V lost 9 bases, J lost 1 base, and 10 bases lay in between. The germline gives CDR1 KGHDR, CDR2 SFDVKD. CDR3 sequence reads: CATGRQGTDTQYF. The DNA of the CDR3 is TGTGCCACCGGACGACAGGGCACAGATACGCAGTATTTT.

This clone has only one observation. The chain employs TRBV28 and TRBJ2-5; TRBD2 might be the D (5 bases). Germline V gene sequence: CDR1 MDHEN, CDR2 SYDVKM. The CDR3 is made up of 13 amino acids. Trimming removed 4 bases from V and 0 bases from J, with 6 bases in between. CDR3 in DNA: TGTGCCAGCAGTTACGGGGACCAAGAGACCCAGTACTTC. It translates to CASSYGDQETQYF.

The rearrangement joins TRBV6-2 or TRBV6-3 to TRBJ2-3; D is possibly TRBD2 (7 bases). Germline assignment: CDR1 MNHEY and CDR2 SVGEGT. This CDR3 is built from 17 residues. Between the trimmed V and J ends, which lost 6 bases and 4 bases, there was a span of 23 bases. CDR3 sequence: CASSPGVGREFADTQYF. CDR3 nucleotides: TGTGCCAGCAGCCCAGGGGTCGGGCGGGAGTTCGCAGATACGCAGTATTTT.

This chain joins TRBV5-1 and TRBJ2-7, with D possibly TRBD2 on 5 matching bases. The V gene lost 5 bases and the J gene lost 3 bases, with 15 bases spanning the gap. The CDR3 has 14 amino acids. Per the germline V gene, CDR1 is SGHRS and CDR2 is YFSETQ. The CDR3 spells CASSMASTNYEQYF. Written as DNA, the CDR3 is TGCGCCAGCAGTATGGCTAGCACCAACTACGAGCAGTACTTC.

The chain joins TRBV27 to TRBJ2-7, with 10 bases fitting TRBD2. Germline lookup yields CDR1 MNHEY and CDR2 SMNVEV (reference sequence). J gave up 3 bases and V 2 bases, and 13 bases lay outside the gene matches. The CDR3 runs to 18 residues. The DNA for the CDR3 is TGTGCCAGCAGTTTACGCCCTCCCTCTAGCGGGAGTGTCTACGAGCAGTACTTC. It specifies CASSLRPPSSGSVYEQYF.